Following are 19 T cell receptor beta chains from one sample sequenced in a study of T cells after yellow fever vaccination. TCRdb analysed the 5' RACE reads with MiXCR anew, one entry per CDR3 protein. The sample includes approximately 340,000 distinct CDR3 sequences, 8.5% to 10% of them seen just once. The sequencing used PBMCs, collected on the day of the first yellow fever vaccination. These receptor sequences come from a man younger than 35 who received the YFV17D yellow fever vaccine.

This clonotype occurred a few times. The chain carries TRBV5-5 and TRBJ1-5, with D possibly matching TRBD1 (6 bases). The germline V gene encodes CDR1 SGHKS and CDR2 YYEKEE (reference sequence). The CDR3 sequence is 16 residues long. V was pared by 0 bases and J by 2 bases, with 12 bases between. CDR3 amino acids: CASSLDSRGGNQPQHF. DNA for the CDR3: TGTGCCAGCAGCTTGGATTCCAGGGGTGGCAATCAGCCCCAGCATTTT.

This clonotype occurred a few times. The chain links TRBV6-2 or TRBV6-3 to TRBJ1-6; 9 bases match TRBD1. This CDR3 is built from 16 residues. The ends lost 4 bases at V and 5 bases at J; junction bases unmatched: 6. CDR1 MNHEY and CDR2 SVGEGT come from the germline V gene. The DNA of the CDR3 is TGTGCCAGCAGTTGGATCGGGACAGGGAATAATTCACCCCTCCACTTT. Translated: CASSWIGTGNNSPLHF.

Only a few counts were recorded for this clonotype. The chain links TRBV20-1 to TRBJ1-3; a weak D match, TRBD1 (5 bases). The V gene's germline CDR1 is DFQATT and CDR2 SNEGSKA (reference sequence). The CDR3 length is 14 residues. The DNA of the CDR3 is TGCAGCGCCCCGGGGCCGTCCTCTGGAAACACCATATATTTT. Protein: CSAPGPSSGNTIYF.

The V gene is TRBV20-1, the J gene TRBJ2-5, with 9 bases aligning to TRBD2. With 3 bases clipped from V and 0 bases from J, the junction kept 2 bases outside the gene matches. The CDR3 totals 14 residues. Looked up from germline, CDR1 is DFQATT and CDR2 is SNEGSKA (reference sequence). CDR3 region: CSARRGGYQETQYF. The CDR3 region has the DNA TGCAGTGCTAGGCGGGGGGGGTACCAAGAGACCCAGTACTTC.

The CDR3 coding sequence is TGCAGTGCTAGAGATAGACAGGGCCCTGGAAACACCATATATTTT. Encoded protein: CSARDRQGPGNTIYF. This chain joins TRBV20-1 and TRBJ1-3; 7 positions agree with TRBD1. CDR1 and CDR2 (germline): DFQATT, SNEGSKA (reference sequence). Unmatched junction bases numbered 4, after V lost 0 bases and J lost 2 bases. This CDR3 has 15 residues.

This clonotype has more than one count but fewer than ten. This sequence joins TRBV5-4 and TRBJ2-3; the match to TRBD1 covers 9 bases. V was clipped by 0 bases and J by 5 bases; unmatched bases: 4. Looked up from germline, CDR1 is SGHNT and CDR2 is YYREEE (reference sequence). CDR3 size: 15 residues. For the CDR3, the DNA is TGTGCCAGCAGCTTGGGCGGACAGGGGAGAGATACGCAGTATTTT. The encoded protein is CASSLGGQGRDTQYF.

The rearrangement joins TRBV23-1 to TRBJ2-2; 7 bases match TRBD2. TRBV23-1 qualifies as an ORF whose function is uncertain. V trimming: 4 bases; J trimming: 1 base; junction bases outside the gene matches: 12. The CDR3 extends over 18 amino acids. The CDR3 bases are TGCGCCAGCAGTCGCAGTCCCTGGACTAGTGAGAACACCGGGGAGCTGTTTTTT. It specifies CASSRSPWTSENTGELFF.

A few counts support this clonotype. The J gene is TRBJ1-1, the V gene TRBV5-1, with D hard to call. V gave up 2 bases and J gave up 0 bases, with 8 bases separating them. The CDR3 loop spans 14 amino acids. Germline assignment: CDR1 SGHRS and CDR2 YFSETQ. CDR3 protein: CASSFAGMNTEAFF. CDR3 bases: TGCGCCAGCAGCTTTGCGGGCATGAACACTGAAGCTTTCTTT.

Only a few counts were recorded for this clonotype. CDR3 sequence (DNA): TGTGCCAGCAGCCAGGGTAGACAGGCGATTTACAATGAGCAGTTCTTC. Its translation is CASSQGRQAIYNEQFF. This chain links TRBV14 with TRBJ2-1, with D possibly matching TRBD1 (6 bases). This CDR3 is 16 amino acids long. Trimming removed 3 bases from V and 4 bases from J, with 16 bases in between. The V gene's germline CDR1 is SGHDN and CDR2 FVKESK.

The chain employs TRBV5-1 and TRBJ1-2; 7 positions match TRBD1. CDR3 length: 14 amino acids. The germline gives CDR1 SGHRS, CDR2 YFSETQ. Trimming took 3 bases from V and 4 from J; bases not matched to a gene: 6. The DNA for the CDR3 is TGCGCCAGCAGCTCCCTGGCAGGGGGCTATGGCTACACCTTC. As protein: CASSSLAGGYGYTF. Full variable domain (outside the CDR3, taken from reference TRBV5-1 and TRBJ1-2): KAGVTQTPRYLIKTRGQQVTLSCSPISGHRSVSWYQQTPGQGLQFLFEYFSETQRNKGNFPGRFSGRQFSNSRSEMNVSTLELGDSALYLCASSSLAGGYGYTFGSGTRLTVV.

About this clonotype itself: One junction end does not reproduce the germline sequence, and a read error may be involved. The J gene is TRBJ2-5, the V gene TRBV7-9, with TRBD1 matching over 9 bases. The germline V gene has CDR1 SEHNR and CDR2 FQNEAQ (reference sequence). This CDR3 is 13 amino acids long. CDR3 DNA sequence: TGTGCCAGCAGCTTAGACCGGGACAGGGATAATCGCTTC. The encoded protein is CASSLDRDRDNRF.

This clonotype has a single count. The CDR3 end shows no conserved phenylalanine or tryptophan, and so a read error is likely. This chain uses TRBV9 with TRBJ1-4, with D hard to call. The ends were cut back, 0 bases at V and 3 bases at J, with 6 bases in the middle. The germline gives CDR1 SGDLS, CDR2 YYNGEE. The CDR3 totals 14 residues. As DNA, the CDR3 is TGTGCCAGCAGCGTAGCAGGCTCTAATGAAAAACTGTTTTCT. It yields the protein CASSVAGSNEKLFS.

This clonotype was picked up a small number of times. The chain joins TRBV5-4 to TRBJ2-6; D remains ambiguous. The germline gives CDR1 SGHNT, CDR2 YYREEE (reference sequence). Trimming shortened V by 0 bases and J by 3 bases, and 4 bases separated the two germline ends. The CDR3 is made up of 14 amino acids. The CDR3 coding sequence is TGTGCCAGCAGCTTGGTACTTGGGGCCAACGTCCTGACTTTC. Amino acid sequence: CASSLVLGANVLTF.

This clonotype was counted ten times or more. The chain uses TRBV20-1 and TRBJ2-3, with 8 bases fitting TRBD2. The CDR3 loop spans 15 amino acids. Germline V gene lookup returns CDR1 DFQATT and CDR2 SNEGSKA (reference sequence). Trimming cost V 5 bases and J 4 bases; bases outside gene matches: 11. DNA of the CDR3: TGCAGTGCTTGCCCCAGCGGGGGAGGTTCAGATACGCAGTATTTT. This encodes CSACPSGGGSDTQYF.

This clonotype was seen repeatedly, ten times or more. This rearrangement joins TRBV7-3 to TRBJ2-2; D call uncertain. V lost 5 bases to trimming and J lost 6 bases, with 7 bases between them. Germline V gene sequence: CDR1 SGHTA, CDR2 FQGTGA. The CDR3 is 12 amino acids. In nucleotides, the CDR3 is TGTGCCAGCAGCCCCCCGGCCGGGGAGCTGTTTTTT. It encodes CASSPPAGELFF.

This clonotype came up a few times. The genes are TRBV7-2 and TRBJ2-1; 8 bases are a match to TRBD2. CDR3 length equals 15 residues. From germline, CDR1 is SGHTA and CDR2 FQGNSA. V shed 5 bases and J 3 bases; nucleotides not matched to a gene: 6. CDR3 DNA: TGTGCCAGCAGCCCGCAAGCGGGGGTCTACAATGAGCAGTTCTTC. It is translated as CASSPQAGVYNEQFF.

The V gene is TRBV6-2 or TRBV6-3, the J gene TRBJ2-3; TRBD2 might be the D (7 bases). The CDR3 is 20 residues long. V lost 5 bases and J 8 bases, leaving 35 bases between the germline ends. Germline loops: CDR1 MNHEY, CDR2 SVGEGT. The DNA for the CDR3 is TGTGCCAGCAGTCGTACTCGGGGGGTTTGGCAGGGGATTGGTCGGGGTACGCAGTATTTT. Protein sequence: CASSRTRGVWQGIGRGTQYF.

The chain employs TRBV4-3 and TRBJ1-4, with TRBD1 matching 8 bases. Germline V gives CDR1 LGHNA, CDR2 YSLEER. The CDR3 runs to 16 residues. The V segment lost 3 bases and the J segment 3 bases; nucleotides outside the gene matches: 6. The CDR3 loop reads CASSQSRGLANEKLFF. The CDR3 coding sequence is TGCGCCAGCAGCCAGAGCAGGGGGCTGGCTAATGAAAAACTGTTTTTT.

This chain connects TRBV4-1 to TRBJ2-7; a weak D match, TRBD1 (5 bases). V was shortened by 1 base and J by 1 base, with 11 bases between the two germline ends. The CDR3 consists of 15 residues. CDR1 is MGHRA, CDR2 YSYEKL, per germline. The DNA for the CDR3 is TGCGCCAGCAGCCAAGTTCTGGCAGGGTCCTACGAGCAGTACTTC. Translating it yields CASSQVLAGSYEQYF.